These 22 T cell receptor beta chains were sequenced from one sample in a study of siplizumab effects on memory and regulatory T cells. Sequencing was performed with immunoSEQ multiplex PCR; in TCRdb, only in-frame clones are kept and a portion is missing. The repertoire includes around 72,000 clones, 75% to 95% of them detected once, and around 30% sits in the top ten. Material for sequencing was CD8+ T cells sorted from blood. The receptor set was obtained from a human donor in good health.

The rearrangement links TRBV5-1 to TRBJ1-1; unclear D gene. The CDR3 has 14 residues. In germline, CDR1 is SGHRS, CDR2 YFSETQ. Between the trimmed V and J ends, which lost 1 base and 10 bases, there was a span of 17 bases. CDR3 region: CASSLSVGTAGAFF. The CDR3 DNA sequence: TGCGCCAGCAGCTTGTCCGTCGGCACGGCCGGAGCTTTCTTT.

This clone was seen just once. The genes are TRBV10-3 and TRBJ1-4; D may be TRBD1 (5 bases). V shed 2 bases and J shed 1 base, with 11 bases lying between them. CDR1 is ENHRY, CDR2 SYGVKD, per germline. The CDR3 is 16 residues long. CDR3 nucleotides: TGTGCCATCAGTGAGCTTTTGGGGGAAACTAATGAAAAACTGTTTTTT. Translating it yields CAISELLGETNEKLFF.

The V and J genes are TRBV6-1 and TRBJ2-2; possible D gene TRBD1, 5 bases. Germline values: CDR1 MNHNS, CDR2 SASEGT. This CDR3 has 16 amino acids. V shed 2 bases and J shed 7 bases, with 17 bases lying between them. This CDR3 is CASSEPQGLLIGELFF. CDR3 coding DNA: TGTGCCAGCAGTGAACCCCAGGGTCTGTTGATCGGGGAGCTGTTTTTT.

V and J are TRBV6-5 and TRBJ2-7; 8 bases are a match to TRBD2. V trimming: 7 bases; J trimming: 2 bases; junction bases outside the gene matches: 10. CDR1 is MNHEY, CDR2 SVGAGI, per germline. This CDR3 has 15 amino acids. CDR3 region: CASTPGAGGPYEQYF. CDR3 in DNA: TGTGCCAGCACCCCCGGCGCGGGAGGCCCCTACGAGCAGTACTTC.

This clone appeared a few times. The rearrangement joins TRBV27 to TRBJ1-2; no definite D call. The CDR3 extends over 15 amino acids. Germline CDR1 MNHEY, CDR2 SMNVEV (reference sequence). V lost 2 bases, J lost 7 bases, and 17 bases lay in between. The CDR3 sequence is CASSLSRGLLGGYTF. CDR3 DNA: TGTGCCAGCAGTTTAAGTAGAGGGCTATTAGGTGGCTACACCTTC.

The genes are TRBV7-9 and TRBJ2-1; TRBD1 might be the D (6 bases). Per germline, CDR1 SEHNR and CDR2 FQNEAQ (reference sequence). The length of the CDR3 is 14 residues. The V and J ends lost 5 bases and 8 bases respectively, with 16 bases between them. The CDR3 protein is CASSLRDTWDEQFF. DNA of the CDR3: TGTGCCAGCAGCCTGAGGGACACCTGGGATGAGCAGTTCTTC.

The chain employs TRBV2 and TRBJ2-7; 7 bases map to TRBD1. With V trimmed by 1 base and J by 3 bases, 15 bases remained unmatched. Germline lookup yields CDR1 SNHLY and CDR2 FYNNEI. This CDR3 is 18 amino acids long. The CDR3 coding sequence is TGTGCCAGCAGTGAAGGGGACGCAGGGGGAACCCTTCGCTACGAGCAGTACTTC. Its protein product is CASSEGDAGGTLRYEQYF. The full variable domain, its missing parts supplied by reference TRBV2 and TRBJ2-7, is EPEVTQTPSHQVTQMGQEVILRCVPISNHLYFYWYRQILGQKVEFLVSFYNNEISEKSEIFDDQFSVERPDGSNFTLKIRSTKLEDSAMYFCASSEGDAGGTLRYEQYFGPGTRLTVT.

DNA for the CDR3: TGTGCCAGTAGTATTGGCGCTTGGACAGGGGGTATGCAAGAGACCCAGTACTTC. It is translated as CASSIGAWTGGMQETQYF. The chain employs TRBV19 and TRBJ2-5, with 10 bases lining up with TRBD1. CDR3 length equals 18 residues. From germline, CDR1 is LNHDA and CDR2 SQIVND (reference sequence). V was pared by 3 bases and J by 2 bases, with 12 bases of the junction left unmatched.

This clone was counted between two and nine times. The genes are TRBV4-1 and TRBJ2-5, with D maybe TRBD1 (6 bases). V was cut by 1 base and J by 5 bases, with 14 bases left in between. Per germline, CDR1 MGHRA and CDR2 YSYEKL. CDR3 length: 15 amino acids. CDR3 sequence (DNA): TGCGCCAGCAGCCAAGTTCCCATAAGGGGGGAGACCCAGTACTTC. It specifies CASSQVPIRGETQYF.

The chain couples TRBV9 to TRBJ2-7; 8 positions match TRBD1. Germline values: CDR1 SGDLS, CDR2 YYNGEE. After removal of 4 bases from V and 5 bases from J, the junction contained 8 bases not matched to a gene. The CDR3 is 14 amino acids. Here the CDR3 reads CASSPDQGAHEQYF. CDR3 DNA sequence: TGTGCCAGCAGCCCGGATCAGGGGGCCCACGAGCAGTACTTC.

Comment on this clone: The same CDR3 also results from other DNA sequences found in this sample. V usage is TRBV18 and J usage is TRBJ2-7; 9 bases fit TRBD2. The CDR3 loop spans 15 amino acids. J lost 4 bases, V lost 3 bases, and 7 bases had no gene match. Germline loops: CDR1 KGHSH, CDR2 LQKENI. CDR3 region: CASSPPGLALYEQYF. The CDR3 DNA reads TGTGCCAGCTCACCTCCGGGACTAGCTCTATACGAGCAGTACTTC.

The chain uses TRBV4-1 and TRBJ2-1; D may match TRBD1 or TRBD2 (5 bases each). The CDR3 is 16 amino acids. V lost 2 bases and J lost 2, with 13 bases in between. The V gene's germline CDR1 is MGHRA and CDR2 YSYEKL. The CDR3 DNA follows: TGCGCCAGCAGCCAACCCCCGAGGGGAACCTACAATGAGCAGTTCTTC. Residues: CASSQPPRGTYNEQFF.

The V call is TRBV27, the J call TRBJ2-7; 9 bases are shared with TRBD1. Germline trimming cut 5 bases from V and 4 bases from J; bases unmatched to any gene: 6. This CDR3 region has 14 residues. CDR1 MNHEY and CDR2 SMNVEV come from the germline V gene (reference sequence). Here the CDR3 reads CASSLGQGMYEQYF. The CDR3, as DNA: TGTGCCAGCAGTCTGGGACAGGGTATGTACGAGCAGTACTTC.

This CDR3 reads CASGGGQRHEKLFF. The CDR3 region has the DNA TGTGCCAGCGGGGGAGGGCAGAGGCATGAAAAACTGTTTTTT. The chain recombines TRBV2 with TRBJ1-4; D may be TRBD1 (5 bases). The CDR3 sequence is 14 residues long. Trimming shortened V by 8 bases and J by 6 bases, and 16 bases separated the two germline ends. Germline CDR1 SNHLY, CDR2 FYNNEI.

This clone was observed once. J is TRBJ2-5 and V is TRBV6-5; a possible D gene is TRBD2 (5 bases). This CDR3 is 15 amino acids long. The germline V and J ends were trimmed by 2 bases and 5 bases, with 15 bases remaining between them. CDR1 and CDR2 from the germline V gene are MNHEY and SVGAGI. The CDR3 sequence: CASSYEGEWQETQYF. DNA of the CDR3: TGTGCCAGCAGTTACGAGGGAGAGTGGCAGGAGACCCAGTACTTC.

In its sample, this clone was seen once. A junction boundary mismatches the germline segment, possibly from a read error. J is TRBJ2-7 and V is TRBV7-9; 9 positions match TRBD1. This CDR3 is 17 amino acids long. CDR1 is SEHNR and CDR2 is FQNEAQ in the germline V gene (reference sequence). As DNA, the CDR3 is TGTGCCAGCAGATTAGGGCCGGGACAGGGAATTTCCTACGAGCAGTACTTC. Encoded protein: CASRLGPGQGISYEQYF.

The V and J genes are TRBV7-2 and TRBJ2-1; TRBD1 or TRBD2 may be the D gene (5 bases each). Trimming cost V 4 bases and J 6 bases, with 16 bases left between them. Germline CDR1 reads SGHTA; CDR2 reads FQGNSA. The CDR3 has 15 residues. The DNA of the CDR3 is TGTGCCAGCAGCTCCGGGGTGGACAAACTCAATGAGCAGTTCTTC. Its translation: CASSSGVDKLNEQFF. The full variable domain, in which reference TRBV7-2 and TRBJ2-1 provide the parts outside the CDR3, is GAGVSQSPSNKVTEKGKDVELRCDPISGHTALYWYRQSLGQGLEFLIYFQGNSAPDKSGLPSDRFSAERTGGSVSTLTIQRTQQEDSAVYLCASSSGVDKLNEQFFGPGTRLTVL.

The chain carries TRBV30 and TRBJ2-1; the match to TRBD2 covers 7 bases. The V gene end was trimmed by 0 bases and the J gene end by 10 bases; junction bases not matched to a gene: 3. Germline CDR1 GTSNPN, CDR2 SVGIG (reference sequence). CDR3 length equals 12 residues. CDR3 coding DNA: TGTGCCTGGAGTGTACCGGGAGGCGAGCAGTTCTTC. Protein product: CAWSVPGGEQFF.

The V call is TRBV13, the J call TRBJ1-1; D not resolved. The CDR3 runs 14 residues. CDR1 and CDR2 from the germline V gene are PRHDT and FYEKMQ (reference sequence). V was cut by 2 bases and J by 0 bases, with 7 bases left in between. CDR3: CASSLWAVNTEAFF. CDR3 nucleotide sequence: TGTGCCAGCAGCTTATGGGCTGTGAACACTGAAGCTTTCTTT.

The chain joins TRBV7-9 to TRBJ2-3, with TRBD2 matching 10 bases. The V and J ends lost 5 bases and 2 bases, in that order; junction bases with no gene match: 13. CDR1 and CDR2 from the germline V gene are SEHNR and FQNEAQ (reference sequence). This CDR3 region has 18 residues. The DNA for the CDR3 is TGTGCCAGCAGCGACACTAGCGGGGAAAGCTATAACACAGATACGCAGTATTTT. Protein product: CASSDTSGESYNTDTQYF. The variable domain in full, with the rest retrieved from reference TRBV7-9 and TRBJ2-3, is DTGVSQNPRHKITKRGQNVTFRCDPISEHNRLYWYRQTLGQGPEFLTYFQNEAQLEKSRLLSDRFSAERPKGSFSTLEIQRTEQGDSAMYLCASSDTSGESYNTDTQYFGPGTRLTVL.

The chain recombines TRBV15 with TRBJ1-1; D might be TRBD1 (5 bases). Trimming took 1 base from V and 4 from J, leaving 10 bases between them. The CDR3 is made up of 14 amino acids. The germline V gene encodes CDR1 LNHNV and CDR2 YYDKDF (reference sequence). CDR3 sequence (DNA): TGTGCCACCAGCAGAGCAGGGTCGTCCACTGAAGCTTTCTTT. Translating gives CATSRAGSSTEAFF.

CDR3 nucleotides: TGCGCCAGCAGCTTGGTCGGGGGCGGGATGAACACTGAAGCTTTCTTT. Its protein is CASSLVGGGMNTEAFF. The rearrangement uses TRBV5-1 and TRBJ1-1; D may be TRBD1 (6 bases). V dropped 0 bases and J dropped 0 bases, with 12 bases sitting between them. The CDR3 totals 16 residues. CDR1 is SGHRS, CDR2 YFSETQ, per germline.